These 15 T cell receptor beta chains were all obtained from the same sample, sequenced in a study of T cell repertoires in cytomegalovirus infection. In TCRdb, the reads were re-called with MiXCR into one record per CDR3 protein. Of around 710,000 distinct CDR3 sequences in the sample, 25% to 30% were seen once. These receptors have no known antigen. Sequenced material: cultured CD8+ T cells from PBMCs, taken from culture after CMV antigen stimulation. These receptor sequences come from a human donor in good health (CMV status not recorded). Some clones in this sample may be carry-over from other donors' samples.

In regard to this clonotype: Being one base from a much bigger clone, this may be a read error. This chain uses TRBV7-9 with TRBJ1-2; a weak D match, TRBD1 (5 bases). Germline CDR1 is SEHNR and CDR2 is FQNEAQ (reference sequence). This CDR3 has 16 amino acids. Written as DNA, the CDR3 is TGTGCCAACAGCCCCCGCGGGGGGTTTGGGGCCTATGGCTACACCTTC. It translates to CANSPRGGFGAYGYTF. The full variable domain, with the rest looked up from reference TRBV7-9 and TRBJ1-2, is DTGVSQNPRHKITKRGQNVTFRCDPISEHNRLYWYRQTLGQGPEFLTYFQNEAQLEKSRLLSDRFSAERPKGSFSTLEIQRTEQGDSAMYLCANSPRGGFGAYGYTFGSGTRLTVV.

The rearrangement links TRBV2 to TRBJ2-7; no firm D call. Trimming cost V 3 bases and J 5 bases, with 8 bases left between them. CDR1 and CDR2 (germline): SNHLY, FYNNEI. CDR3 length equals 12 residues. This chain's CDR3 is CASSDRRDEQYF. CDR3 in DNA: TGTGCCAGCAGTGACCGACGGGACGAGCAGTACTTC.

This clonotype was seen ten or more times. J is TRBJ2-7 and V is TRBV7-2; the D gene is possibly TRBD1 (6 bases). The germline V and J ends were trimmed by 3 bases and 6 bases, with 15 bases remaining between them. Germline CDR1 reads SGHTA; CDR2 reads FQGNSA. The CDR3 loop spans 14 amino acids. The CDR3, as DNA: TGTGCCAGCAGCTTGTCCCAGGGACACGCCGAGCAGTACGTC. It translates to CASSLSQGHAEQYV.

This clonotype came up many times. This chain uses TRBV7-9 with TRBJ2-1; 9 positions match TRBD1. The V gene end was trimmed by 7 bases and the J gene end by 3 bases; junction bases not matched to a gene: 7. Per the germline V gene, CDR1 is SEHNR and CDR2 is FQNEAQ (reference sequence). The CDR3 covers 15 residues. The CDR3 DNA is TGTGCCAGCAAGAAGGTGGACAGGGGCTACAATGAGCAGTTCTTC. It codes for CASKKVDRGYNEQFF.

V is TRBV20-1 and J is TRBJ1-6; D is unclear. The V end lost 3 bases, the J end lost 8 bases, and 17 bases lay between the germline ends. The CDR3 contains 15 residues. The germline V gene has CDR1 DFQATT and CDR2 SNEGSKA (reference sequence). In DNA, the CDR3 is TGCAGTGCTAGCGGCGCCGCCCTAGGTGATTCACCCCTCCACTTT. Protein: CSASGAALGDSPLHF.

The CDR3 DNA sequence: TGCAGCGTTGGAAATCAGCCCCAGCATTTT. Its protein is CSVGNQPQHF. V and J are TRBV29-1 and TRBJ1-5; D ambiguous. Trimming shortened V by 4 bases and J by 4 bases, and 2 bases separated the two germline ends. Germline assignment: CDR1 SQVTM and CDR2 ANQGSEA. The CDR3 sequence is 10 residues long.

The chain couples TRBV7-9 to TRBJ2-7; TRBD1 is a possible D gene (5 bases). Trimming cost V 5 bases and J 5 bases, with 19 bases left between them. This CDR3 is built from 15 residues. Per germline, CDR1 SEHNR and CDR2 FQNEAQ (reference sequence). CDR3 sequence: CASSIKGHLRDEQYF. In DNA form, the CDR3 reads TGTGCCAGCAGCATAAAAGGACACCTTCGGGACGAGCAGTACTTC.

This clonotype was observed many times. The V gene is TRBV28, the J gene TRBJ1-2; D possibly corresponds to TRBD1 (5 bases). Trimming shortened V by 4 bases and J by 8 bases, and 14 bases separated the two germline ends. Germline loops: CDR1 MDHEN, CDR2 SYDVKM. CDR3 length equals 13 residues. DNA for the CDR3: TGTGCCAGCAGTTCGAATTACAGGACGGGCTACACCTTC. Amino acid sequence: CASSSNYRTGYTF.

V gene TRBV29-1 combines with J gene TRBJ1-5; D not certain. CDR1 is SQVTM, CDR2 ANQGSEA, per germline. Trimming removed 3 bases from V and 3 bases from J, with 12 bases in between. The CDR3 is 14 residues long. The CDR3 loop is CSVEGSGDNQPQHF. CDR3 nucleotide sequence: TGCAGCGTTGAGGGGTCCGGGGACAATCAGCCCCAGCATTTT.

This clonotype is medium-sized (0.01 to 0.1%) within its sample. The CDR3, as DNA: TGTGCCAGCAGCTTAGGGCCAGGGGGTAACAATGAGCAGTTCTTC. This sequence encodes CASSLGPGGNNEQFF. This chain uses TRBV7-6 with TRBJ2-1; 7 positions agree with TRBD1. After removal of 1 base from V and 5 bases from J, the junction contained 5 bases not matched to a gene. Germline values: CDR1 SGHVS, CDR2 FNYEAQ. The CDR3 is 15 amino acids.

In this sample, this clonotype turned up a few times. The chain links TRBV7-6 to TRBJ2-5; TRBD2 matches 10 bases. Trimming removed 5 bases from V and 0 bases from J; junction bases left unmatched: 12. Looked up from germline, CDR1 is SGHVS and CDR2 is FNYEAQ. The CDR3 consists of 18 residues. In nucleotides, the CDR3 is TGTGCCAGCAGCCACCCAGGTAGCGGGGGGCCCGACCAAGAGACCCAGTACTTC. Its protein product is CASSHPGSGGPDQETQYF. The variable domain in full, completed from reference TRBV7-6 and TRBJ2-5, reads GAGVSQSPRYKVTKRGQDVALRCDPISGHVSLYWYRQALGQGPEFLTYFNYEAQQDKSGLPNDRFSAERPEGSISTLTIQRTEQRDSAMYRCASSHPGSGGPDQETQYFGPGTRLLVL.

In its sample, this clonotype was seen a few times. The chain joins TRBV9 to TRBJ1-1, with D perhaps matching TRBD1 (5 bases). This CDR3 is 15 amino acids long. The V gene's germline CDR1 is SGDLS and CDR2 YYNGEE. The ends were cut back, 0 bases at V and 4 bases at J, with 13 bases in the middle. CDR3 sequence: CASSVGGLDITEAFF. CDR3 DNA sequence: TGTGCCAGCAGCGTAGGGGGATTGGACATCACTGAAGCTTTCTTT.

This clonotype was found many times. The chain joins TRBV7-6 to TRBJ2-1; TRBD1 matches 7 bases. After removal of 1 base from V and 4 bases from J, the junction contained 16 bases not matched to a gene. The germline V gene encodes CDR1 SGHVS and CDR2 FNYEAQ. CDR3 length: 19 amino acids. In DNA, the CDR3 is TGTGCCAGCAGCTTAGTTTCCAACAGGGGCCGCGAACTGTACAATGAGCAGTTCTTC. This encodes CASSLVSNRGRELYNEQFF.

This clonotype was observed a handful of times. The chain joins TRBV19 to TRBJ2-3; 7 positions agree with TRBD2. Germline V gene lookup returns CDR1 LNHDA and CDR2 SQIVND (reference sequence). There are 15 residues in the CDR3. V gave up 2 bases and J gave up 0 bases; unmatched junction bases: 2. The CDR3 sequence: CASSILAASTDTQYF. DNA for the CDR3: TGTGCCAGTAGTATACTAGCGGCTAGCACAGATACGCAGTATTTT.

The chain joins TRBV15 to TRBJ2-7; the match to TRBD1 covers 7 bases. The CDR3 totals 15 residues. V dropped 1 base and J dropped 4; count of bases not matched to a gene: 7. Germline loops: CDR1 LNHNV, CDR2 YYDKDF (reference sequence). CDR3 sequence reads: CATSRGRTGLYEQYV. Written as DNA, the CDR3 is TGTGCCACCAGCAGAGGTAGGACAGGCCTATACGAGCAGTACGTC.